Shown below are 18 T cell receptor beta chains from a single sample sequenced in a study of blood T cell repertoires in COVID-19. Only in-frame clones appear in the TCRdb table, and some are missing; sequencing was by immunoSEQ multiplex PCR. The data contain under 250,000 clones, about four fifths of them singletons. The source material was peripheral blood. The receptor source for this set is a man aged 40-50 years with active or convalescent COVID-19.

This clone showed up just once. The chain couples TRBV6-5 to TRBJ2-4; no firm D call. The CDR3 is made up of 15 amino acids. V dropped 0 bases and J dropped 0 bases, with 6 bases sitting between them. Germline V gene sequence: CDR1 MNHEY, CDR2 SVGAGI. CDR3 sequence (DNA): TGTGCCAGCAGTTACTCTTCCGGAGCCAAAAACATTCAGTACTTC. Encoded protein: CASSYSSGAKNIQYF.

The CDR3 DNA reads as TGTGCCAGCAGCCCCACCCTTGGGCTTTACGAGCAGTACTTC. This codes for CASSPTLGLYEQYF. The chain carries TRBV7-2 and TRBJ2-7; no definite D call. The ends were cut back, 5 bases at V and 4 bases at J, with 15 bases in the middle. This CDR3 is built from 14 residues. Germline V lookup: CDR1 SGHTA, CDR2 FQGNSA.

Of note for this clone: Other DNA sequences within the sample encode an identical CDR3. The chain uses TRBV30 and TRBJ1-5; possible D gene TRBD1, 6 bases. Between the trimmed V and J ends, which lost 5 bases and 5 bases, there was a span of 13 bases. The CDR3 has 13 amino acids. Germline CDR1 GTSNPN, CDR2 SVGIG (reference sequence). CDR3 nucleotides: TGTGCCTGGTCTACAGGGCTCGATCAGCCCCAGCATTTT. Translation: CAWSTGLDQPQHF.

Of note for this clone: The sample carries other DNA sequences with the same CDR3. The chain recombines TRBV12-3 or TRBV12-4 with TRBJ1-2; the D is unclear. V lost 4 bases and J 4 bases, leaving 4 bases between the germline ends. The CDR3 has 11 amino acids. The CDR3 reads CASSSGYGYTF. Here the CDR3 DNA reads TGTGCCAGCAGTTCCGGCTATGGCTACACCTTC.

The chain joins TRBV11-3 to TRBJ1-4; 7 nucleotides agree with TRBD1. J was trimmed by 8 bases and V by 1 base; bases with no gene match: 7. Germline CDR1 and CDR2: SGHNT and YENEEA. CDR3 length: 15 amino acids. The CDR3 protein is CASSLGGTVNEKLFF. CDR3 DNA: TGTGCCAGCAGCTTAGGTGGGACAGTGAACGAAAAACTGTTTTTT.

The chain links TRBV27 to TRBJ2-7, with D possibly TRBD1 on 7 matching bases. The CDR3 is made up of 17 amino acids. Trimming removed 5 bases at V and 2 bases at J, with 22 bases between. The germline gives CDR1 MNHEY, CDR2 SMNVEV (reference sequence). CDR3 residues: CASSLNGGTARTYEQYF. In DNA, the CDR3 is TGTGCCAGCAGTCTCAACGGCGGGACAGCGCGAACCTACGAGCAGTACTTC.

The rearrangement links TRBV6-5 to TRBJ2-1; 7 nucleotides align to TRBD2. CDR3 size: 15 residues. The ends lost 5 bases at V and 0 bases at J; junction bases unmatched: 4. Germline loops: CDR1 MNHEY, CDR2 SVGAGI. CDR3 region: CASSRASGSYNEQFF. DNA for the CDR3: TGTGCCAGCAGTAGGGCTAGCGGCTCCTACAATGAGCAGTTCTTC.

The chain carries TRBV18 and TRBJ2-7; the match to TRBD2 covers 9 bases. V lost 3 bases to trimming and J lost 1 base; unmatched junction nucleotides: 10. The CDR3 contains 17 residues. Looked up from germline, CDR1 is KGHSH and CDR2 is LQKENI. CDR3 DNA sequence: TGTGCCAGCTCACCGATGAACAGCGGGAGGTGGTCCTACGAGCAGTACTTC. Protein sequence: CASSPMNSGRWSYEQYF. Looking up the rest from reference TRBV18 and TRBJ2-7 gives the full variable domain: NAGVMQNPRHLVRRRGQEARLRCSPMKGHSHVYWYRQLPEEGLKFMVYLQKENIIDESGMPKERFSAEFPKEGPSILRIQQVVRGDSAAYFCASSPMNSGRWSYEQYFGPGTRLTVT.

The chain carries TRBV2 and TRBJ2-7, with 8 bases lining up with TRBD2. CDR1 and CDR2 (germline): SNHLY, FYNNEI. CDR3 length equals 15 residues. Trimming at V came to 3 bases and at J to 7 bases, leaving 11 bases not matched to a gene. In DNA, the CDR3 is TGTGCCAGCAGTGATAGAGCTAGCGGGCCGAAGGAGCAGTACTTC. Translated, it gives CASSDRASGPKEQYF.

V gene TRBV5-1 combines with J gene TRBJ2-7, with D possibly TRBD1 on 6 matching bases. There are 14 residues in the CDR3. V dropped 2 bases and J dropped 4 bases, with 13 bases sitting between them. Per germline, CDR1 SGHRS and CDR2 YFSETQ. DNA of the CDR3: TGCGCCAGCAGCTTCCTCCCGGGACATTACGAGCAGTACTTC. As protein: CASSFLPGHYEQYF. Full variable domain (remainder filled in from reference TRBV5-1 and TRBJ2-7): KAGVTQTPRYLIKTRGQQVTLSCSPISGHRSVSWYQQTPGQGLQFLFEYFSETQRNKGNFPGRFSGRQFSNSRSEMNVSTLELGDSALYLCASSFLPGHYEQYFGPGTRLTVT.

The chain links TRBV7-2 to TRBJ1-3, with D possibly TRBD1 on 5 matching bases. The CDR3 extends over 13 amino acids. Germline-derived CDR1 and CDR2 are SGHTA and FQGNSA. V was clipped by 0 bases and J by 7 bases, with 7 bases between them. In nucleotides, the CDR3 is TGTGCCAGCAGCTTAGCGACAGTCAACACCATATATTTT. Translating gives CASSLATVNTIYF.

The chain is built from TRBV10-1 and TRBJ2-6; D is possibly TRBD1 (6 bases). The germline V gene encodes CDR1 WNHNN and CDR2 SYGVQD (reference sequence). Trimming pared 4 bases from V and 4 bases from J, leaving 20 bases between. The CDR3 contains 18 residues. This CDR3 is CASSVRQAGVGGANVLTF. The DNA for the CDR3 is TGCGCCAGCAGTGTCCGACAGGCCGGCGTAGGAGGGGCCAACGTCCTGACTTTC.

The chain carries TRBV11-3 and TRBJ2-7, with 9 bases identical to TRBD1. The germline V gene encodes CDR1 SGHNT and CDR2 YENEEA. The CDR3 runs 16 residues. With 5 bases clipped from V and 5 bases from J, the junction kept 13 bases outside the gene matches. Here the CDR3 DNA reads TGTGCCAGCAGCCCGCTGGGTGGGACAGGGCTCGACGAGCAGTACTTC. Its protein is CASSPLGGTGLDEQYF. Together with reference TRBV11-3 and TRBJ2-7, the CDR3 gives the full variable domain: EAGVVQSPRYKIIEKKQPVAFWCNPISGHNTLYWYLQNLGQGPELLIRYENEEAVDDSQLPKDRFSAERLKGVDSTLKIQPAELGDSAVYLCASSPLGGTGLDEQYFGPGTRLTVT.

This rearrangement joins TRBV30 to TRBJ2-7; TRBD1 aligns across 9 bases. CDR1 GTSNPN and CDR2 SVGIG come from the germline V gene (reference sequence). The V and J ends lost 1 base and 3 bases, in that order; junction bases with no gene match: 4. This CDR3 is built from 14 residues. The CDR3, as DNA: TGTGCCTGGAGTGGGGGACAGGGTAACTACGAGCAGTACTTC. This gives the protein CAWSGGQGNYEQYF.

The chain has TRBV19 and TRBJ2-7; D gene ambiguous. Trimming took off 3 bases at V and 0 bases at J, with 6 bases between the two ends. Germline lookup yields CDR1 LNHDA and CDR2 SQIVND (reference sequence). The CDR3 extends over 13 amino acids. The CDR3 region is CASSIPGSYEQYF. CDR3 coding DNA: TGTGCCAGTAGTATCCCAGGCTCCTACGAGCAGTACTTC.

This clone has a single count. V and J are TRBV2 and TRBJ1-5, with D unclear. Trimming shortened V by 8 bases and J by 6 bases, and 14 bases separated the two germline ends. The CDR3 totals 13 residues. Germline lookup yields CDR1 SNHLY and CDR2 FYNNEI. The CDR3 loop is CASVLQIGQPQHF. CDR3 nucleotide sequence: TGTGCCAGCGTCTTACAGATCGGTCAGCCCCAGCATTTT.

CDR3 residues: CASSFGQGAQDTQYF. CDR3 in DNA: TGCGCCAGCAGCTTCGGACAGGGGGCGCAAGATACGCAGTATTTT. This chain connects TRBV5-1 to TRBJ2-3, with 11 nucleotides matching TRBD1. Trimming cost V 2 bases and J 5 bases; bases outside gene matches: 4. This CDR3 is 15 amino acids long. Germline assignment: CDR1 SGHRS and CDR2 YFSETQ.

The sample holds one count of this clone. J is TRBJ1-2 and V is TRBV5-1, with D possibly TRBD1 on 5 matching bases. Germline CDR1 is SGHRS and CDR2 is YFSETQ. Trimming stripped 6 bases from V and 2 bases from J, with 11 bases between. This CDR3 region has 13 residues. The CDR3 DNA reads TGCGCCAGCAAGGCAGGGTACAACTATGGCTACACCTTC. Translation gives CASKAGYNYGYTF.